Presented here are 30 T cell receptor beta chains from one specimen sequenced in a study of blood T cell repertoires in COVID-19. Data came from immunoSEQ multiplex PCR; TCRdb stores just in-frame clones and leaves some out. This sample has 350,000 or so clones, with about nine tenths found just once. Source material: peripheral blood. The receptors were gathered from a woman aged 55-75 years with COVID-19, enrolled during active disease.

V gene TRBV11-2 combines with J gene TRBJ2-3, with TRBD2 matching 7 bases. In germline, CDR1 is SGHAT, CDR2 FQNNGV. With V trimmed by 1 base and J by 8 bases, 6 bases remained unmatched. The CDR3 loop spans 14 amino acids. CDR3 sequence: CASSLAGGGGTQYF. The CDR3, as DNA: TGTGCCAGCAGCTTAGCGGGCGGGGGAGGTACGCAGTATTTT.

V is TRBV6-5 and J is TRBJ2-7; 10 bases map to TRBD1. With 2 bases clipped from V and 7 bases from J, the junction kept 5 bases outside the gene matches. In germline, CDR1 is MNHEY, CDR2 SVGAGI. The CDR3 sequence is 14 residues long. CDR3 protein: CASSYRDRGGEQYF. As DNA, the CDR3 is TGTGCCAGCAGTTACAGGGACAGGGGTGGGGAGCAGTACTTC.

The chain couples TRBV27 to TRBJ1-4; weak D call: TRBD1 (6 bases). This CDR3 comprises 15 residues. The V gene's germline CDR1 is MNHEY and CDR2 SMNVEV (reference sequence). The V gene lost 2 bases and the J gene lost 8 bases, with 15 bases spanning the gap. CDR3 nucleotide sequence: TGTGCCAGCAGTTTACTCGGGGGGCTTGGGGAAAAACTGTTTTTT. Translating gives CASSLLGGLGEKLFF.

This clone was observed a few times. V and J are TRBV27 and TRBJ1-2; D is undetermined. Germline lookup yields CDR1 MNHEY and CDR2 SMNVEV (reference sequence). V was pared by 3 bases and J by 4 bases, with 9 bases between. The CDR3 is made up of 13 amino acids. The CDR3 sequence is CASSFWRGYGYTF. DNA for the CDR3: TGTGCCAGCAGTTTCTGGCGAGGCTATGGCTACACCTTC.

The chain recombines TRBV4-2 with TRBJ2-1; no reliable D call. The CDR3 totals 16 residues. Trimming left V 8 bases short and J 4 bases short, with 21 bases between. Germline V gives CDR1 LGHNA, CDR2 YNFKEQ. CDR3 loop: CASCSEETEFYNEQFF. CDR3 bases: TGTGCCAGCTGCTCTGAAGAGACGGAGTTTTACAATGAGCAGTTCTTC.

The chain uses TRBV2 and TRBJ2-1; 9 bases are shared with TRBD1. CDR1 is SNHLY, CDR2 FYNNEI, per germline. This CDR3 spans 17 amino acids. The junction had 11 bases not matched to a gene; V was cut back by 0 bases and J by 8 bases. The CDR3 here is CASSEAPGTGSADEQFF. DNA for the CDR3: TGTGCCAGCAGTGAAGCCCCCGGGACAGGGAGCGCCGATGAGCAGTTCTTC.

This clone was recorded only once. The chain combines TRBV28 with TRBJ1-2, with D possibly being TRBD1 (5 bases). The V end was cut by 2 bases, the J end by 8 bases, with 9 bases between. Germline V CDR1 and CDR2: MDHEN, SYDVKM. The CDR3 totals 12 residues. The CDR3 DNA follows: TGTGCCAGCAGTTTACAGACAGAAGGCTACACCTTC. This translates into CASSLQTEGYTF.

In this sample, this clone turned up once. Other DNA sequences of this sample code for an identical CDR3. The chain links TRBV3-1 (or the pseudogene TRBV3-2) to TRBJ1-5; 7 bases match TRBD1. The CDR3 sequence is 14 residues long. Germline V gene lookup returns CDR1 LGHDT and CDR2 YNNKEL (reference sequence). V shed 4 bases, J shed 4 bases, and the junction held 4 bases outside the gene matches. The CDR3 sequence: CASSRGTANQPQHF. For the CDR3, the DNA is TGTGCCAGCAGCCGAGGGACAGCGAATCAGCCCCAGCATTTT.

The V call is TRBV9, the J call TRBJ2-1; 9 positions agree with TRBD1. CDR1 SGDLS and CDR2 YYNGEE come from the germline V gene. The CDR3 contains 15 residues. The junction had 5 bases not matched to a gene; V was cut back by 0 bases and J by 7 bases. The CDR3 protein is CASSVEGTGSNEQFF. In DNA, the CDR3 is TGTGCCAGCAGCGTAGAGGGGACAGGGAGTAATGAGCAGTTCTTC.

The chain links TRBV14 to TRBJ1-5; D is ambiguous. Trimming stripped 1 base from V and 8 bases from J, with 6 bases between. Germline CDR1 SGHDN, CDR2 FVKESK. There are 12 residues in the CDR3. The chain's CDR3 is CASSQAREPQHF. Here the CDR3 DNA reads TGTGCCAGCAGCCAAGCGAGAGAGCCCCAGCATTTT.

The chain employs TRBV5-6 and TRBJ2-7; D ambiguous. The CDR3 runs 14 residues. V was shortened by 0 bases and J by 2 bases, with 9 bases between the two germline ends. The germline V gene encodes CDR1 SGHDT and CDR2 YYEEEE. The CDR3, as DNA: TGTGCCAGCAGCTTGGAGCCTATCCCCTACGAGCAGTACTTC. The encoded protein is CASSLEPIPYEQYF. The complete variable domain, with remaining parts taken from reference TRBV5-6 and TRBJ2-7, reads DAGVTQSPTHLIKTRGQQVTLRCSPKSGHDTVSWYQQALGQGPQFIFQYYEEEERQRGNFPDRFSGHQFPNYSSELNVNALLLGDSALYLCASSLEPIPYEQYFGPGTRLTVT.

V usage is TRBV7-9 and J usage is TRBJ1-1; no definite D call. The CDR3 runs 14 residues. Germline CDR1 and CDR2: SEHNR and FQNEAQ (reference sequence). V lost 4 bases to trimming and J lost 2 bases, with 11 bases between them. The CDR3 here is CASSSQRINTEAFF. CDR3 bases: TGTGCCAGCAGCTCCCAGCGGATAAACACTGAAGCTTTCTTT.

The chain is built from TRBV12-5 and TRBJ2-1; the match to TRBD1 covers 8 bases. CDR1 and CDR2 (germline): LGHNT, FRNRAP. The CDR3 loop spans 15 amino acids. V lost 2 bases and J lost 4; bases outside the gene matches: 4. In DNA, the CDR3 is TGTGCTAGTGGTTTGTTGGACAGGGAATACAATGAGCAGTTCTTC. It yields the protein CASGLLDREYNEQFF.

The chain combines TRBV6-6 with TRBJ1-4; TRBD1 aligns across 9 bases. Germline V gene lookup returns CDR1 MNHNY and CDR2 SVGAGI (reference sequence). This CDR3 region has 15 residues. V trimming: 6 bases; J trimming: 8 bases; junction bases outside the gene matches: 10. The CDR3 region is CASRSITGGPEKLFF. The CDR3 DNA sequence: TGTGCCAGCAGATCTATTACAGGGGGCCCCGAAAAACTGTTTTTT.

The rearrangement uses TRBV18 and TRBJ1-1; D call uncertain. This CDR3 is 14 amino acids long. Trimming removed 3 bases from V and 0 bases from J, with 8 bases in between. CDR1 and CDR2 from the germline V gene are KGHSH and LQKENI. The CDR3 coding sequence is TGTGCCAGCTCACCTGCGAAGATGAACACTGAAGCTTTCTTT. Translated, it gives CASSPAKMNTEAFF.

This rearrangement joins TRBV6-5 to TRBJ1-5; D is possibly TRBD1 (6 bases). The germline V gene encodes CDR1 MNHEY and CDR2 SVGAGI. Trimming stripped 2 bases from V and 9 bases from J, with 17 bases between. The CDR3 totals 15 residues. DNA of the CDR3: TGTGCCAGCAGTTACACAAAGGACAGTTGGGTGCCCCAGCATTTT. Encoded protein: CASSYTKDSWVPQHF.

This clone was counted a single time. V usage is TRBV5-1 and J usage is TRBJ2-3, with D perhaps TRBD2 (5 bases). V lost 5 bases and J lost 2, with 12 bases in between. Germline V gene data show CDR1 as SGHRS and CDR2 as YFSETQ. There are 14 residues in the CDR3. The CDR3 nucleotides are TGCGCCAGCAGACTAGACTATAACACAGATACGCAGTATTTT. This encodes CASRLDYNTDTQYF.

The CDR3 DNA follows: TGTGCCAGCAGCCCAAACAGCTATGGCTACACCTTC. Translation: CASSPNSYGYTF. The J gene is TRBJ1-2, the V gene TRBV27; D is unresolved. Germline V gene lookup returns CDR1 MNHEY and CDR2 SMNVEV (reference sequence). Trimming stripped 6 bases from V and 4 bases from J, with 9 bases between. There are 12 residues in the CDR3.

In its sample, this clone was seen once. V gene TRBV2 combines with J gene TRBJ1-1; 7 bases are shared with TRBD1. Germline V gene lookup returns CDR1 SNHLY and CDR2 FYNNEI. CDR3 size: 13 residues. J lost 2 bases, V lost 8 bases, and 5 bases had no gene match. CDR3 DNA sequence: TGTGCCAGCGCAAACAGGGGAAACACTGAAGCTTTCTTT. It yields the protein CASANRGNTEAFF.

This rearrangement joins TRBV11-2 to TRBJ2-7, with 11 bases matching TRBD2. Trimming cost V 4 bases and J 2 bases; bases outside gene matches: 4. Per the germline V gene, CDR1 is SGHAT and CDR2 is FQNNGV. The CDR3 consists of 15 residues. CDR3: CASSSQLAGAYEQYF. The CDR3 nucleotides read TGTGCCAGCAGCTCGCAACTAGCGGGGGCCTACGAGCAGTACTTC.

This clone was detected only a few times. This CDR3 is CASSLAPVEYTEAFF. CDR3 coding DNA: TGTGCCAGCAGCTTAGCCCCGGTGGAGTACACTGAAGCTTTCTTT. The J gene is TRBJ1-1, the V gene TRBV7-9; D not resolved. This CDR3 contains 15 residues. Trimming shortened V by 0 bases and J by 3 bases, and 11 bases separated the two germline ends. From germline, CDR1 is SEHNR and CDR2 FQNEAQ (reference sequence).

With respect to this clone: The junction and the germline gene differ at one end; a read error may be behind it. The chain recombines TRBV2 with TRBJ2-5; 10 positions agree with TRBD1. Germline-derived CDR1 and CDR2 are SNHLY and FYNNEI. The CDR3 is 13 amino acids. The chain's CDR3 is CASRMGQGRLLDF. CDR3 nucleotide sequence: TGTGCCAGCAGGATGGGACAGGGGAGACTCTTGGACTTC.

The count of this clone is one. The chain joins TRBV2 to TRBJ2-7; TRBD1 is a possible D gene (6 bases). CDR1 is SNHLY and CDR2 is FYNNEI in the germline V gene. This CDR3 region has 15 residues. Trimming stripped 6 bases from V and 1 base from J, with 16 bases between. The CDR3 coding sequence is TGTGCCAGCAGGGTCGACAGGCGGCTATCCTACGAGCAGTACTTC. It codes for CASRVDRRLSYEQYF. The full variable domain, rest sourced from reference TRBV2 and TRBJ2-7, is EPEVTQTPSHQVTQMGQEVILRCVPISNHLYFYWYRQILGQKVEFLVSFYNNEISEKSEIFDDQFSVERPDGSNFTLKIRSTKLEDSAMYFCASRVDRRLSYEQYFGPGTRLTVT.

The chain is built from TRBV3-1 (or the pseudogene TRBV3-2) and TRBJ2-2; 8 positions match TRBD1. V lost 2 bases, J lost 0 bases, and 2 bases stayed unmatched. The CDR3 loop spans 16 amino acids. Germline assignment: CDR1 LGHDT and CDR2 YNNKEL (reference sequence). In DNA, the CDR3 is TGTGCCAGCAGCCAAAGGACAGGGTCGAACACCGGGGAGCTGTTTTTT. This sequence encodes CASSQRTGSNTGELFF.

J is TRBJ1-1 and V is TRBV18, with 7 bases aligning to TRBD1. The CDR3 totals 15 residues. V dropped 1 base and J dropped 4; count of bases not matched to a gene: 6. CDR1 KGHSH and CDR2 LQKENI come from the germline V gene. CDR3 nucleotides: TGTGCCAGCTCACCACGACAGGGCAAGGGCACTGAAGCTTTCTTT. It codes for CASSPRQGKGTEAFF. Full variable domain (outside the CDR3, taken from reference TRBV18 and TRBJ1-1): NAGVMQNPRHLVRRRGQEARLRCSPMKGHSHVYWYRQLPEEGLKFMVYLQKENIIDESGMPKERFSAEFPKEGPSILRIQQVVRGDSAAYFCASSPRQGKGTEAFFGQGTRLTVV.

This chain links TRBV28 with TRBJ1-2; 9 nucleotides agree with TRBD1. This CDR3 is 16 amino acids long. CDR1 and CDR2 from the germline V gene are MDHEN and SYDVKM. V trimming: 9 bases; J trimming: 4 bases; junction bases outside the gene matches: 15. The CDR3 region has the DNA TGTGCCAGTTCGACGATTCCGGGACAGGGTCTCTATGGCTACACCTTC. It encodes CASSTIPGQGLYGYTF.

V usage is TRBV27 and J usage is TRBJ2-5, with D possibly being TRBD1 (5 bases). This CDR3 region has 13 residues. Trimming cost V 6 bases and J 5 bases, with 13 bases left between them. Germline V gene sequence: CDR1 MNHEY, CDR2 SMNVEV (reference sequence). The CDR3 region has the DNA TGTGCCAGCAGAACAGGAAATGGGGAGACCCAGTACTTC. Protein: CASRTGNGETQYF.

The chain links TRBV28 to TRBJ1-6, with 9 nucleotides matching TRBD1. Trimming removed 8 bases from V and 9 bases from J; junction bases left unmatched: 5. This CDR3 region has 13 residues. Germline CDR1 MDHEN, CDR2 SYDVKM. The CDR3 loop is CASDETGGSPLHF. The DNA of the CDR3 is TGTGCCAGCGATGAGACAGGGGGTTCACCCCTCCACTTT.

The rearrangement uses TRBV19 and TRBJ2-3; 7 nucleotides agree with TRBD2. The germline gives CDR1 LNHDA, CDR2 SQIVND (reference sequence). J was trimmed by 2 bases and V by 7 bases; bases with no gene match: 3. The CDR3 sequence is 13 residues long. DNA for the CDR3: TGTGCCAGTAAGGGACTATACACAGATACGCAGTATTTT. It translates to CASKGLYTDTQYF.

This chain links TRBV19 with TRBJ1-6; a weak D match, TRBD1 (6 bases). CDR1 is LNHDA and CDR2 is SQIVND in the germline V gene (reference sequence). Trimming shortened V by 8 bases and J by 6 bases, and 14 bases separated the two germline ends. There are 14 residues in the CDR3. The CDR3: CASQITGLNSPLHF. CDR3 nucleotide sequence: TGTGCCAGTCAAATCACAGGGCTTAATTCACCCCTCCACTTT.